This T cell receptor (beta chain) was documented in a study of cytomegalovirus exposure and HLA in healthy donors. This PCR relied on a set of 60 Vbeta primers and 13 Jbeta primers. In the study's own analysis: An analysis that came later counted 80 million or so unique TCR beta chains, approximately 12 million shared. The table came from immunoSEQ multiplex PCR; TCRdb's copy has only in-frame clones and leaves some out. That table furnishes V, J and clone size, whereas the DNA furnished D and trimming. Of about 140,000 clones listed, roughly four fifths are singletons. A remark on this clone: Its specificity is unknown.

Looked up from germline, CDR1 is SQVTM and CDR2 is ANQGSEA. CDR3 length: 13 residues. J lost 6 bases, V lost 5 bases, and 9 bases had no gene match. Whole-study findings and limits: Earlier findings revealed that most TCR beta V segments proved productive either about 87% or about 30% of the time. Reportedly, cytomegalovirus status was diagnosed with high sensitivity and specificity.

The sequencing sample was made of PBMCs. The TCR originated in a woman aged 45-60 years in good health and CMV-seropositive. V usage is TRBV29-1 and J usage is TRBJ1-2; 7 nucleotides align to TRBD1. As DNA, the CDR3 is TGCAGCGTTTCCCGGGACAGAGAGGATGGCTACACCTTC. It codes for CSVSRDREDGYTF.